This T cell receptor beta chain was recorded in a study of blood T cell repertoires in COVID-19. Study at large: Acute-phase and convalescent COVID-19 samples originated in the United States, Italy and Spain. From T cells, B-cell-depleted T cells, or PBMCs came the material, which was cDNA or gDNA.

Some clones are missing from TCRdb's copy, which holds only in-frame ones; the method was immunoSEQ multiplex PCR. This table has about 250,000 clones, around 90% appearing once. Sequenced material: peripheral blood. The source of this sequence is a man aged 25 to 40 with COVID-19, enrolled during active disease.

CDR3 sequence: CAIRMGNTEAFF. DNA of the CDR3: TGTGCCATCAGGATGGGCAACACTGAAGCTTTCTTT. This chain uses TRBV10-3 with TRBJ1-1; the D is unclear. The V end lost 6 bases, the J end lost 2 bases, and 7 bases lay between the germline ends. In germline, CDR1 is ENHRY, CDR2 SYGVKD. There are 12 residues in the CDR3.